The present entry profiles one T cell receptor beta chain with its context. Its specificity is not known. The sample comes from a study of radiotherapy plus CTLA-4 blockade in lung cancer. Study-wide results and limits: It was early blood T cell clone dynamics, with interferon-beta, that reportedly best predicted response.

Assay: immunoSEQ multiplex PCR; the TCRdb copy retains only in-frame clones and omits some. In the table there are around 42,000 clones, roughly 60% of which are singletons. The CDR3 is 13 amino acids. CDR1 and CDR2 from the germline V gene are LNHDA and SQIVND (reference sequence). V lost 5 bases and J lost 8, with 13 bases in between. The chain combines TRBV19 with TRBJ2-1; a weak D match, TRBD1 (5 bases). Sequencing used peripheral blood, obtained from a patient treated with radiotherapy plus ipilimumab. This TCR derives from a human donor with non-small cell lung cancer who had a partial response to radiotherapy plus ipilimumab. DNA for the CDR3: TGTGCCAGTAGTGTTACTCAGGGATATGAGCAGTTCTTC. Translation gives CASSVTQGYEQFF.